The T cell receptor (beta chain) under discussion was sequenced for a study of early stage breast cancer tumors. Points from the study as a whole: Tumors had around 2.4-fold higher T cell density than normal breast. Most shared enriched TCRB sequences were commonly generated ones.

The assay was immunoSEQ multiplex PCR, and TCRdb's table has in-frame clones only and misses some. The data contain several thousand clones, roughly 68% of them singletons. Points on this clone: Its antigen is not known.

This sequence originates from a person aged 50-59 years with breast cancer. Sequences were obtained from breast tumor tissue.

The CDR3 DNA is TGTGCCAGCAGCGTACAGGAACGGAAAGAGACCCAGTACTTC. It encodes CASSVQERKETQYF. V and J are TRBV9 and TRBJ2-5; no definite D call. Per germline, CDR1 SGDLS and CDR2 YYNGEE. Trimming took off 1 base at V and 3 bases at J, with 10 bases between the two ends. The CDR3 has 14 amino acids.